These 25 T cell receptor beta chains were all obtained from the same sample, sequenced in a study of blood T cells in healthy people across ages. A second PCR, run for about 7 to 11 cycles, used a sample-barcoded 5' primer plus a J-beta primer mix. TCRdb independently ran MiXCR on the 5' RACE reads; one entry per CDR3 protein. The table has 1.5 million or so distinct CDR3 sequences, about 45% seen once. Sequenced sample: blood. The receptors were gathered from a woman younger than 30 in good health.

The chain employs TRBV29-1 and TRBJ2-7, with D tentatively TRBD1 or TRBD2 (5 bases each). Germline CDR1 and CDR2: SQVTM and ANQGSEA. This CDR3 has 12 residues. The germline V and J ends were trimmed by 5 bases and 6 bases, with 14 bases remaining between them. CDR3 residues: CSVNEGTPEQYF. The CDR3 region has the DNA TGCAGCGTTAATGAGGGGACCCCCGAGCAGTACTTC.

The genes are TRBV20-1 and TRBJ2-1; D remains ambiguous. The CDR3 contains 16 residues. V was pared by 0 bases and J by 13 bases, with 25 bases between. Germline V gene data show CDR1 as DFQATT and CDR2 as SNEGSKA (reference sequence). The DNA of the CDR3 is TGCAGTGCTAGAGATCCGGTAGCCCTAAGGAAAAACATTCAGTTCTTC. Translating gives CSARDPVALRKNIQFF.

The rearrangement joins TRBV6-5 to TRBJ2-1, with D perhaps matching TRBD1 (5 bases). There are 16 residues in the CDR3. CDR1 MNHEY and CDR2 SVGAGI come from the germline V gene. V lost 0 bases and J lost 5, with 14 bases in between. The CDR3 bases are TGTGCCAGCAGTTACTCCCAGGGAAGTTCCCACAATGAGCAGTTCTTC. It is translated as CASSYSQGSSHNEQFF.

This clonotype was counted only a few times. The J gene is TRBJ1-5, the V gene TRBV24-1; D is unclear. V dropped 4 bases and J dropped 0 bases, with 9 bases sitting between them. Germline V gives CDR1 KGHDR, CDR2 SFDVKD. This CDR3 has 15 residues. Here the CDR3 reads CATSEGQHSNQPQHF. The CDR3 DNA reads TGTGCCACCAGTGAAGGGCAGCATAGCAATCAGCCCCAGCATTTT.

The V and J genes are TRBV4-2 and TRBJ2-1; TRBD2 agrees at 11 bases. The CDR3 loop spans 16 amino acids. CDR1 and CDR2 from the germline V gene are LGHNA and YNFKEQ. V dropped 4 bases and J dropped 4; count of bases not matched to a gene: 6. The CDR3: CASSPILAGVYNEQFF. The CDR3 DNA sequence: TGTGCCAGCAGCCCGATACTAGCGGGAGTATACAATGAGCAGTTCTTC.

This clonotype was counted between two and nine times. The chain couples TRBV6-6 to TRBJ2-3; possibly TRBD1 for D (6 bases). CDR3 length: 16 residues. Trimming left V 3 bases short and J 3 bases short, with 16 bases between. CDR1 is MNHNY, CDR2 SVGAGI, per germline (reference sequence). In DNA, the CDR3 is TGTGCCAGCAGTTATCGCCTTAGTAGGGGGACAGATACGCAGTATTTT. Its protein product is CASSYRLSRGTDTQYF.

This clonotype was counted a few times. The CDR3 is CASLRSWTGDYEQYF. The CDR3 region has the DNA TGTGCCAGCCTTAGGTCCTGGACAGGGGACTACGAGCAGTACTTC. The chain carries TRBV11-2 and TRBJ2-7, with 9 bases lining up with TRBD1. Germline V gives CDR1 SGHAT, CDR2 FQNNGV. The V segment lost 8 bases and the J segment 3 bases; nucleotides outside the gene matches: 11. This CDR3 region has 15 residues.

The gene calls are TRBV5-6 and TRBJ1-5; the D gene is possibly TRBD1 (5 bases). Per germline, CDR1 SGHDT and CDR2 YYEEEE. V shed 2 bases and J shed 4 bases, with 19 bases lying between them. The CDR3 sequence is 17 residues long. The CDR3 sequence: CASSLAGQITFNQPQHF. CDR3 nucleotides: TGTGCCAGCAGCTTAGCAGGGCAAATTACCTTTAATCAGCCCCAGCATTTT.

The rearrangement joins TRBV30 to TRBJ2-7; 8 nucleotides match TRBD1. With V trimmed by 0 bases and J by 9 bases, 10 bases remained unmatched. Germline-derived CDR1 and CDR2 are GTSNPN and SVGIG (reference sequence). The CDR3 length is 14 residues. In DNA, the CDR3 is TGTGCCTGGAGTGTACAGGGGGTGTGGAAAGGGCAGTACTTC. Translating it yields CAWSVQGVWKGQYF.

CDR3: CASSYSGGINYGYTF. CDR3 nucleotide sequence: TGTGCCAGCAGCTACTCAGGGGGAATAAACTATGGCTACACCTTC. The J gene is TRBJ1-2, the V gene TRBV27, with 7 bases matching TRBD1. Per the germline V gene, CDR1 is MNHEY and CDR2 is SMNVEV (reference sequence). The V gene end was trimmed by 6 bases and the J gene end by 2 bases; junction bases not matched to a gene: 9. The CDR3 is 15 residues long.

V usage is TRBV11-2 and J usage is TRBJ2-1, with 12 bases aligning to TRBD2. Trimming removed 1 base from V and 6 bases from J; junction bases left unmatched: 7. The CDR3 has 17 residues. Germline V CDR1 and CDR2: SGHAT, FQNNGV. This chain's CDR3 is CASSLVLAGGPGNEQFF. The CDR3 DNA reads TGTGCCAGCAGCTTAGTGCTAGCGGGAGGGCCCGGCAATGAGCAGTTCTTC.

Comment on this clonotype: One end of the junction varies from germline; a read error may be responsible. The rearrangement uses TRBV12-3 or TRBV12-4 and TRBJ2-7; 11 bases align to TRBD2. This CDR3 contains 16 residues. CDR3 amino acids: CACSPRLAGGGYEQYF. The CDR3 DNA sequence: TGTGCCTGCAGTCCACGCCTAGCGGGAGGCGGCTACGAGCAGTACTTC.

For the CDR3, the DNA is TGTGCCAGCAGTTACGGGTCGGTCTACTATGGCTACACCTTC. This codes for CASSYGSVYYGYTF. The V and J genes are TRBV6-6 and TRBJ1-2; D ambiguous. The CDR3 loop spans 14 amino acids. Germline CDR1 reads MNHNY; CDR2 reads SVGAGI (reference sequence). V lost 2 bases, J lost 3 bases, and 10 bases lay in between.

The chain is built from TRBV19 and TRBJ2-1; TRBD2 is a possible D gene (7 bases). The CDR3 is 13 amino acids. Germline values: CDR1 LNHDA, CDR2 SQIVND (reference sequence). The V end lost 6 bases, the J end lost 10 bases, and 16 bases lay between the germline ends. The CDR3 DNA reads TGTGCCAGTAGATGGGGGGGGGCCAGCGAGCAGTTCTTC. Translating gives CASRWGGASEQFF. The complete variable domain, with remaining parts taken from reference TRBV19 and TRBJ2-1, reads DGGITQSPKYLFRKEGQNVTLSCEQNLNHDAMYWYRQDPGQGLRLIYYSQIVNDFQKGDIAEGYSVSREKKESFPLTVTSAQKNPTAFYLCASRWGGASEQFFGPGTRLTVL.

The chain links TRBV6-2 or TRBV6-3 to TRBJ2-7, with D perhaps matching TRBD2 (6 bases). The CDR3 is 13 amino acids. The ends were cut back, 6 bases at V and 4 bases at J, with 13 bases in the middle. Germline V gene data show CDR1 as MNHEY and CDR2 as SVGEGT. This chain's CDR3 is CASRPEGVYEQYF. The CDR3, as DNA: TGTGCCAGCAGGCCGGAGGGAGTGTACGAGCAGTACTTC.

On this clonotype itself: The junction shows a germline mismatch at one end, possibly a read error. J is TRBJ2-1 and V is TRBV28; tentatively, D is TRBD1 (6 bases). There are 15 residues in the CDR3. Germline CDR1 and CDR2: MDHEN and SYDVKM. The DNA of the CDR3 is TGTGCCAGCAGTTCCACAGGGCTCTCCTACAATGGGCAGTTCTTC. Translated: CASSSTGLSYNGQFF.

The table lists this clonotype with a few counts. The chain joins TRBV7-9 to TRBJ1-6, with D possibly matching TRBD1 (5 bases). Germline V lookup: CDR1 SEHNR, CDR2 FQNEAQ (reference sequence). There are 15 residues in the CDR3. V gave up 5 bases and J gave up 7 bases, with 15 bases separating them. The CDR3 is CASSRGDGSNSPLHF. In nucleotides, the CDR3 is TGTGCCAGCAGCCGAGGGGACGGTTCAAATTCACCCCTCCACTTT.

The CDR3 spells CSVKGPPIPGYEQYF. The DNA for the CDR3 is TGCAGCGTTAAAGGACCGCCTATCCCAGGCTACGAGCAGTACTTC. This chain links TRBV29-1 with TRBJ2-7, with D uncertain. Between the trimmed V and J ends, which lost 5 bases and 3 bases, there was a span of 20 bases. CDR1 and CDR2 (germline): SQVTM, ANQGSEA. The CDR3 consists of 15 residues.

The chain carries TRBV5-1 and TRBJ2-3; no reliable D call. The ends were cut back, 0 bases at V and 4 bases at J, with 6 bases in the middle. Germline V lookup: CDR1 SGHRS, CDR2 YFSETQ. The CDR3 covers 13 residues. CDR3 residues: CASSLDFPDTQYF. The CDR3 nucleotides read TGCGCCAGCAGCTTGGACTTTCCAGATACGCAGTATTTT.

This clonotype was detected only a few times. The CDR3 reads CASSPSELDIQYF. In DNA, the CDR3 is TGTGCCAGCTCACCATCAGAATTGGACATTCAGTACTTC. The gene calls are TRBV18 and TRBJ2-4; D uncertain. The V end was cut by 2 bases, the J end by 8 bases, with 10 bases between. This CDR3 has 13 amino acids. Per germline, CDR1 KGHSH and CDR2 LQKENI.

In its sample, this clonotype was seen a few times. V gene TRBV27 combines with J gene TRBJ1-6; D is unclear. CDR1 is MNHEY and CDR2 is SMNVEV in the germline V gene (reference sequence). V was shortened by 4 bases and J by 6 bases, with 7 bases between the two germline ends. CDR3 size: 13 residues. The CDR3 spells CASSYRTNSPLHF. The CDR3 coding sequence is TGTGCCAGCAGTTACCGGACTAATTCACCCCTCCACTTT.

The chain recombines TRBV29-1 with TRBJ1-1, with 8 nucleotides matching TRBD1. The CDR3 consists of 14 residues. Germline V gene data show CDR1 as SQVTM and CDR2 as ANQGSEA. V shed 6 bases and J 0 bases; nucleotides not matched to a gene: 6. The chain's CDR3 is CSVQGANMNTEAFF. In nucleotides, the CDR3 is TGCAGCGTCCAGGGGGCGAACATGAACACTGAAGCTTTCTTT.

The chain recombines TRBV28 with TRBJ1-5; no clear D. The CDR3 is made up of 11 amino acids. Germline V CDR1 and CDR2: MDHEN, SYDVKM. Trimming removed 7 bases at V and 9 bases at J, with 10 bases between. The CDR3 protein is CASNHFRPQHF. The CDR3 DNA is TGTGCCAGCAACCATTTTAGGCCCCAGCATTTT.

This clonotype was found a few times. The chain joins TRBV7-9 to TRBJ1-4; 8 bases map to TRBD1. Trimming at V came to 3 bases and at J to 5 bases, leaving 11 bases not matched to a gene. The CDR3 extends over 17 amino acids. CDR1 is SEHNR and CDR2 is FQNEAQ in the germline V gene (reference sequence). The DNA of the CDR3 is TGTGCCAGCAGCTTGGCAGAAGTACCAGGGGGCAATGAAAAACTGTTTTTT. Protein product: CASSLAEVPGGNEKLFF.

CDR3 loop: CASSEWVDPYGYTF. For the CDR3, the DNA is TGTGCCAGCAGTGAATGGGTTGACCCCTATGGCTACACCTTC. The J gene is TRBJ1-2, the V gene TRBV2; D not resolved. CDR1 SNHLY and CDR2 FYNNEI come from the germline V gene. The CDR3 contains 14 residues. Trimming stripped 2 bases from V and 4 bases from J, with 11 bases between.